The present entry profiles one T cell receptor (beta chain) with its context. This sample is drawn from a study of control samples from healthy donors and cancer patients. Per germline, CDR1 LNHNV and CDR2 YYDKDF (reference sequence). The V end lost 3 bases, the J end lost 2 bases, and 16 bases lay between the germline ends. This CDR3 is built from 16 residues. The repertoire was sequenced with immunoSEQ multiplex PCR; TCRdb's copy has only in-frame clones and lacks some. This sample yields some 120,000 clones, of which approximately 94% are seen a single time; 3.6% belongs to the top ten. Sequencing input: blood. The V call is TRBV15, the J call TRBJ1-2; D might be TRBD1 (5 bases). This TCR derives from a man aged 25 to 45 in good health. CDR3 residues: CATSSRRLTANYGYTF. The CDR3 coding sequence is TGTGCCACCAGCAGCCGTCGTTTGACAGCAAACTATGGCTACACCTTC.